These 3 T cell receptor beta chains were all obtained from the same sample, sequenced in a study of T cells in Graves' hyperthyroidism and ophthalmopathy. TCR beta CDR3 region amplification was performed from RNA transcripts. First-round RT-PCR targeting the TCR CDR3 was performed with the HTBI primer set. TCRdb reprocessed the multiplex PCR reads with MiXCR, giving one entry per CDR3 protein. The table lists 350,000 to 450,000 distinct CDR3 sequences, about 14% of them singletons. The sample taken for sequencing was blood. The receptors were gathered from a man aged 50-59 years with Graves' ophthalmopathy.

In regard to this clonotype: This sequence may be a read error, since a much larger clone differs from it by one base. CDR3: CASSPLAGRYNEQFF. The CDR3 DNA is TGTGCCAGCTCCCCCTTGGCTGGTAGGTACAATGAGCAGTTCTTC. J is TRBJ2-1 and V is TRBV2; D is unclear. V lost 8 bases and J 4 bases, leaving 18 bases between the germline ends. In germline, CDR1 is SNHLY, CDR2 FYNNEI. The CDR3 is made up of 15 amino acids.

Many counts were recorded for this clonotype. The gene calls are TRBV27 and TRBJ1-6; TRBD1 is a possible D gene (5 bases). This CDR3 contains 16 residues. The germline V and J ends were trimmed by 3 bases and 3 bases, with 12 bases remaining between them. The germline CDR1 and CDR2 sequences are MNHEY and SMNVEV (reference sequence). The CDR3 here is CASSFGRQLYNSPLHF. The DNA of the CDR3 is TGTGCCAGCAGTTTCGGTCGACAGCTCTATAATTCACCCCTCCACTTT.

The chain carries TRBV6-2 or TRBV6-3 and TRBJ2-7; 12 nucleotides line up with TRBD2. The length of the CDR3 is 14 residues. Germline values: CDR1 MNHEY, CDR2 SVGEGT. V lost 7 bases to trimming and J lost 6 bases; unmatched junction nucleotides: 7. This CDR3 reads CASTLAGGFSEQYF. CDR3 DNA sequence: TGTGCCAGCACACTAGCGGGAGGCTTCTCCGAGCAGTACTTC.